A selection of T cell receptor beta chains follows, all from one sample in a study of T-cell memory formation after mild COVID-19. From the 5' RACE reads, TCRdb called clonotypes with MiXCR, one entry per CDR3 protein. The sample carries 250,000 to 350,000 distinct CDR3 sequences, more than 15% recorded once. Sequencing was performed on PBMCs or a T cell subset sorted from them (not recorded which). The source of these receptors is a man aged 18 to 30 who had mild COVID-19 (a few samples of this study predate the infection). Cell type and time point are not known. Both conserved end residues are part of each CDR3. A D gene is named only where the DNA matches it firmly. Clone size appears in some rows only: once, few, many, or a class for an expanded clone.

j_gene | v_gene | abundance | d_gene | CDR3aa | CDR3nt
TRBJ1-3 | TRBV5-1 | few | . | CASSLGQSISGNTIYF | TGCGCCAGCAGCCTAGGACAGAGTATCTCTGGAAACACCATATATTTT
TRBJ1-5 | TRBV7-2 | few | TRBD1 | CASSLVAGGGSSPQHF | TGTGCCAGCAGCTTAGTCGCAGGGGGGGGATCGAGTCCCCAGCATTTT
TRBJ2-3 | TRBV4-1 | few | . | CASSPRWVSTDTQYF | TGCGCCAGCAGCCCAAGGTGGGTCAGCACAGATACGCAGTATTTT
TRBJ1-1 | TRBV12-3/TRBV12-4 | many | . | CASSRDARMAFF | TGTGCCAGCAGTAGGGACGCCCGAATGGCTTTCTTT
TRBJ2-7 | TRBV5-5 | . | . | CASSLVTASSYEQYF | TGTGCCAGCAGCTTGGTAACAGCATCATCCTACGAGCAGTACTTC
TRBJ2-5 | TRBV7-3 | . | . | CASSLISGELQETQYF | TGTGCCAGCAGCTTAATCTCCGGGGAGCTCCAAGAGACCCAGTACTTC
TRBJ2-3 | TRBV11-2 | few | TRBD1 | CASSSGTGWDTQYF | TGTGCCAGCAGCTCCGGGACAGGGTGGGATACGCAGTATTTT
TRBJ1-5 | TRBV20-1 | few | TRBD1 | CSARRRGQDRGHQPQHF | TGCAGTGCTAGGCGAAGGGGGCAGGACAGAGGTCATCAGCCCCAGCATTTT
TRBJ2-1 | TRBV12-3/TRBV12-4 | few | TRBD1 | CASSLRDRVNEQFF | TGTGCCAGCAGTCTCCGGGACAGGGTGAATGAGCAGTTCTTC
TRBJ1-1 | TRBV28 | . | . | CASSLHTEAFF | TGTGCCAGCAGTTTACACACCGAAGCTTTCTTT
TRBJ1-4 | TRBV7-6 | many | . | CASSFRTLGLGTNEKLFF | TGTGCCAGCAGCTTTCGGACGTTGGGTTTGGGAACTAATGAAAAACTGTTTTTT
TRBJ2-5 | TRBV7-9 | few | . | CASSPDREGETQYF | TGTGCCAGCAGCCCCGACAGGGAGGGGGAGACCCAGTACTTC
TRBJ2-5 | TRBV9 | many | . | CASSVDGASGETQYF | TGTGCCAGCAGCGTAGACGGAGCTTCAGGGGAGACCCAGTACTTC
TRBJ2-5 | TRBV4-3 | . | . | CASSQNSRGTQYF | TGCGCCAGCAGCCAAAATTCGCGGGGGACCCAGTACTTC
TRBJ1-2 | TRBV12-3/TRBV12-4 | few | . | CASSGGLSGYTF | TGTGCCAGCAGTGGAGGGTTGAGTGGCTACACCTTC
TRBJ1-2 | TRBV6-6 | . | TRBD1 | CASTSGTGLGYTF | TGTGCCAGCACCAGCGGGACAGGGTTGGGCTACACCTTC
TRBJ2-2 | TRBV27 | . | . | CASSLQGNMAGELFF | TGTGCCAGCAGTTTACAGGGAAATATGGCCGGGGAGCTGTTTTTT
TRBJ1-5 | TRBV12-3/TRBV12-4 | . | . | CASSLRRVTQPQHF | TGTGCCAGCAGTCTTCGGCGGGTAACTCAGCCCCAGCATTTT
TRBJ1-2 | TRBV5-6 | few | . | CASSLQGLRYGYTF | TGTGCCAGCAGCTTGCAAGGGCTTCGCTATGGCTACACCTTC
TRBJ2-5 | TRBV6-5 | . | TRBD2 | CASSPGGRIYKETQYF | TGTGCCAGCAGCCCGGGAGGACGGATCTACAAAGAGACCCAGTACTTC
TRBJ2-1 | TRBV7-2 | many | . | CASASVGVHNEQFF | TGTGCCAGCGCCTCTGTCGGGGTACACAATGAGCAGTTCTTC